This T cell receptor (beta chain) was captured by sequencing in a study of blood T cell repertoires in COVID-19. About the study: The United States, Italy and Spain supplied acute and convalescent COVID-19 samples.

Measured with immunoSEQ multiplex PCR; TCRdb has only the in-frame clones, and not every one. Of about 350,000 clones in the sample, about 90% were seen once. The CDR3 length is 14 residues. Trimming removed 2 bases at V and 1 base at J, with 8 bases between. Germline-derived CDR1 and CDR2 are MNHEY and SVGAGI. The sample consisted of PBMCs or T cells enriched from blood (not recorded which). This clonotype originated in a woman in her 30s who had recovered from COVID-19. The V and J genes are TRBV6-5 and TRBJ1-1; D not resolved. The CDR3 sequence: CASSYMAGNTEAFF. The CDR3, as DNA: TGTGCCAGCAGTTACATGGCGGGGAACACTGAAGCTTTCTTT.